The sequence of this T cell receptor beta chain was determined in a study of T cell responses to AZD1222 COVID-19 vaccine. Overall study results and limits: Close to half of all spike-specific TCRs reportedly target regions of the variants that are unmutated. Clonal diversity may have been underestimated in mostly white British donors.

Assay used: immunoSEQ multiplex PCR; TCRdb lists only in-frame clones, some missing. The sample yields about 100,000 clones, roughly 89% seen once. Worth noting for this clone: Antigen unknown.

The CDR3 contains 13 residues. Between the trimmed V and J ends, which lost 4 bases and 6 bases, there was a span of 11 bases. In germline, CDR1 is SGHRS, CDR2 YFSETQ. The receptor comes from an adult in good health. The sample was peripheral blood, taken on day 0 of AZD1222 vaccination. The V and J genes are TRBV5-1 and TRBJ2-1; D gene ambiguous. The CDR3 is CASSDTVTNEQFF. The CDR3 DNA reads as TGCGCCAGCAGCGACACCGTCACCAATGAGCAGTTCTTC.